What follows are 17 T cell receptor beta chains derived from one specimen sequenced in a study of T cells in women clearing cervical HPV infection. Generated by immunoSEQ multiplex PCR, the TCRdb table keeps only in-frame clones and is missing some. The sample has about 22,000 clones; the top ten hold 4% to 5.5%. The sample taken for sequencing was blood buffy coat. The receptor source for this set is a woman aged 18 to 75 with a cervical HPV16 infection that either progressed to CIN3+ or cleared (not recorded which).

This CDR3 reads CASSLAGSVGNEQFF. The CDR3 bases that were read are TGCGCCAGCAGCTTGGCCGGGTCGGTCGGCAATGAG. The V gene is TRBV5-1, the J gene TRBJ2-1; the D is unclear. The read terminates 3 residues before the CDR3 end, so the remaining end is supplied by the germline J gene. This CDR3 region has 15 residues. V shed 0 bases and J shed 6 bases, with 13 bases lying between them. Germline assignment: CDR1 SGHRS and CDR2 YFSETQ.

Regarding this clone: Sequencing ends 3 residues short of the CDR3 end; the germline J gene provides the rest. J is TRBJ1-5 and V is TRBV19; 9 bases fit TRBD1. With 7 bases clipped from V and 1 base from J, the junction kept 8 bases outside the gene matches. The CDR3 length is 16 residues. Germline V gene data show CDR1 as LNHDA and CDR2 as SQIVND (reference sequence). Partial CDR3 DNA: TGTGCCAGTACCTACGCGGGACAGGGAAGCAATCAGCCC. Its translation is CASTYAGQGSNQP. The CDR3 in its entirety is CASTYAGQGSNQPQHF.

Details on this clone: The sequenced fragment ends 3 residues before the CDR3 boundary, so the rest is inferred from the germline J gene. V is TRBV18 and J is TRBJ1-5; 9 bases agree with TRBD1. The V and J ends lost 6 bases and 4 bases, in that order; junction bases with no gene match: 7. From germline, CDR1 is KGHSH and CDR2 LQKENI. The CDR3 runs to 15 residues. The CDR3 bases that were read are TGTGCCAGCTCCCCAACAGGGGGCAGGAATCAGCCC. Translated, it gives CASSPTGGRNQP. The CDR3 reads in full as CASSPTGGRNQPQHF.

The sequenced part of the CDR3 DNA is TGTGCCAGCAGCCAGGACAGTGGGAATGGC. Translated, it gives CASSQDSGNG. The complete CDR3 sequence is CASSQDSGNGYTF. The chain links TRBV7-9 to TRBJ1-2; TRBD1 is a possible D gene (6 bases). The DNA ends 3 residues before the CDR3 does, and the rest of the CDR3 is filled in from the germline J gene. The germline V gene has CDR1 SEHNR and CDR2 FQNEAQ (reference sequence). The CDR3 consists of 13 residues. Between the trimmed V and J ends, which lost 5 bases and 6 bases, there was a span of 13 bases.

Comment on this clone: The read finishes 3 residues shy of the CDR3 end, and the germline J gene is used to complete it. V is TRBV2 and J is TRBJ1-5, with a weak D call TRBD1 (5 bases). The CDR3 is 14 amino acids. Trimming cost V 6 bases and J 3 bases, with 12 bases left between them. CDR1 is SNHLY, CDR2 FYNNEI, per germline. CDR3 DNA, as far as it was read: TGTGCCAGCAGGCAGGACAATATCAATCAGCCC. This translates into CASRQDNINQP. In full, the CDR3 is CASRQDNINQPQHF.

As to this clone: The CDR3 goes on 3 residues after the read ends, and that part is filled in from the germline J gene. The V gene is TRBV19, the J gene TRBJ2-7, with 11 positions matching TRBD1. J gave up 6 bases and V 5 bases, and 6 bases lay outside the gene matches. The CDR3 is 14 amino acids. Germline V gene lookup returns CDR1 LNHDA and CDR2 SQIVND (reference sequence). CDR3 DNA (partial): TGTGCCAGTAGTCCCAGGGACAGGGGGGCCGAG. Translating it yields CASSPRDRGAE. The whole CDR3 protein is CASSPRDRGAEQYF.

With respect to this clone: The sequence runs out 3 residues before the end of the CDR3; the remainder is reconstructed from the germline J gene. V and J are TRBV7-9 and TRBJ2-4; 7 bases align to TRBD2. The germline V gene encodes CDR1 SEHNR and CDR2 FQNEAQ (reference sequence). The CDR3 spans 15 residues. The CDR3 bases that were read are TGTGCCAGCAGCTTAGCGGGGGGGACGACGTATGGT. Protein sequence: CASSLAGGTTYG. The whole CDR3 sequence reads CASSLAGGTTYGQYF.

The covered CDR3 bases are TGTGCCAGCAGTGAACCGGGGGCTGGGGCCAACGTC. Amino acid sequence: CASSEPGAGANV. The full CDR3 sequence reads CASSEPGAGANVLTF. The V and J genes are TRBV2 and TRBJ2-6; D is possibly TRBD2 (6 bases). The DNA ends 3 residues before the CDR3 does, and the rest of the CDR3 is filled in from the germline J gene. The V and J ends lost 2 bases and 2 bases respectively, with 7 bases between them. CDR3 length: 15 amino acids. Germline CDR1 reads SNHLY; CDR2 reads FYNNEI.

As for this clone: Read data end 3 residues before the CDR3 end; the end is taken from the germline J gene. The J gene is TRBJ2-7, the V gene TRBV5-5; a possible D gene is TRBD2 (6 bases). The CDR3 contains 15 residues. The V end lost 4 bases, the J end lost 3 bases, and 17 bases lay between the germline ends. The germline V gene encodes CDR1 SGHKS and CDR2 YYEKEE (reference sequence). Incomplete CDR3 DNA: TGTGCCAGCAGCATCCCTCCGCCGGGGGACTACGAG. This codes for CASSIPPPGDYE. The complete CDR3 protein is CASSIPPPGDYEQYF.

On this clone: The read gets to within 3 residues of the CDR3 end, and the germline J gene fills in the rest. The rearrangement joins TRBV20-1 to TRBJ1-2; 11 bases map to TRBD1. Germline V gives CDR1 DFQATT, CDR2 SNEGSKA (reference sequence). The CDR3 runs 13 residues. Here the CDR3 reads CSAREGQGEGYTF. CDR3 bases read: TGCAGTGCTAGGGAGGGACAGGGGGAGGGC.

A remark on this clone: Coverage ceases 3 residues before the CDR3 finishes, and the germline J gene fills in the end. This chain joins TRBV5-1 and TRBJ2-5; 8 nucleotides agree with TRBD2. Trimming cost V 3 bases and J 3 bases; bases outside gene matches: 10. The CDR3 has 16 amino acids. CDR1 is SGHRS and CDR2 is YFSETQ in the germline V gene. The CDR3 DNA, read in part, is TGCGCCAGCAGCTCCCAGGCAGCGGGGGTGAAAGAGACC. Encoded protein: CASSSQAAGVKET. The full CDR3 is CASSSQAAGVKETQYF.

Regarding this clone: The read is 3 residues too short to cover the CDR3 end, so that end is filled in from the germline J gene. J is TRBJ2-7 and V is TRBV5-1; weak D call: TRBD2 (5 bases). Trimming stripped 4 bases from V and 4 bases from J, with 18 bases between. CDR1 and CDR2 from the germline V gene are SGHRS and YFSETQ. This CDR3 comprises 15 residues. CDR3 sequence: CASSQLEGYFYEQYF. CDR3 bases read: TGCGCCAGCAGCCAGCTCGAGGGCTACTTTTACGAG. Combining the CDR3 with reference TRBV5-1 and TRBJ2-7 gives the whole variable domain KAGVTQTPRYLIKTRGQQVTLSCSPISGHRSVSWYQQTPGQGLQFLFEYFSETQRNKGNFPGRFSGRQFSNSRSEMNVSTLELGDSALYLCASSQLEGYFYEQYFGPGTRLTVT.

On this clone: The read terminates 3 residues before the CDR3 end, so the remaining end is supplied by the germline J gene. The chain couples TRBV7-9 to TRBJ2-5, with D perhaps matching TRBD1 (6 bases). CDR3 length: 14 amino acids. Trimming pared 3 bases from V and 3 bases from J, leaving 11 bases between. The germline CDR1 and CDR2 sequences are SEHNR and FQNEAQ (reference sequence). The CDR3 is CASSFPAGEETQYF. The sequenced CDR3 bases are TGTGCCAGCAGCTTCCCGGCAGGGGAAGAGACC.

The CDR3 DNA, read in part, is TGCAGTGCGGACGGACAGAACCAAGAGACC. It specifies CSADGQNQET. The full-length CDR3 reads as CSADGQNQETQYF. The V call is TRBV20-1, the J call TRBJ2-5; D is perhaps TRBD1 (6 bases). The sequenced fragment ends 3 residues before the CDR3 boundary, so the rest is inferred from the germline J gene. V lost 6 bases and J lost 0, with 11 bases in between. The CDR3 has 13 amino acids. Germline loops: CDR1 DFQATT, CDR2 SNEGSKA (reference sequence).

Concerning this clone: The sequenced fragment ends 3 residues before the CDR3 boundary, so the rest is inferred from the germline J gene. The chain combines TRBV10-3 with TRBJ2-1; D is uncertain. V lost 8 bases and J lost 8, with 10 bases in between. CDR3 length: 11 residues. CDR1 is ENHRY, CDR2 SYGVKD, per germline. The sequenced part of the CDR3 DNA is TGTGCCATCGGCCCAAATTATGAG. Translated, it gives CAIGPNYE. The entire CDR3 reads CAIGPNYEQFF.

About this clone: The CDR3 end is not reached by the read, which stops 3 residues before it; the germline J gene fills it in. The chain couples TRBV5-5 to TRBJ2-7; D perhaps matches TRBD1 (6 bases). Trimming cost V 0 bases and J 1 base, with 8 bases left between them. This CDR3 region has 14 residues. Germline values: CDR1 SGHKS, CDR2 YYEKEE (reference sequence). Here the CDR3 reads CASSLEDRSYEQYF. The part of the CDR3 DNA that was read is TGTGCCAGCAGCTTGGAAGACAGGTCCTACGAG.

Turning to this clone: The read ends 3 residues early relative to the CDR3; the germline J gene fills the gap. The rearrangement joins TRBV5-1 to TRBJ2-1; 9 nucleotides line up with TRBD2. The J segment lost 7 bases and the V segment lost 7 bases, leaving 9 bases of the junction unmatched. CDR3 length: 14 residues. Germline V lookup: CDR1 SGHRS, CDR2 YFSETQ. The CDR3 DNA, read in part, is TGCGCCAGCGGAGCCGGGACTAGCTGGAATGAG. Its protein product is CASGAGTSWNE. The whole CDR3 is CASGAGTSWNEQFF.